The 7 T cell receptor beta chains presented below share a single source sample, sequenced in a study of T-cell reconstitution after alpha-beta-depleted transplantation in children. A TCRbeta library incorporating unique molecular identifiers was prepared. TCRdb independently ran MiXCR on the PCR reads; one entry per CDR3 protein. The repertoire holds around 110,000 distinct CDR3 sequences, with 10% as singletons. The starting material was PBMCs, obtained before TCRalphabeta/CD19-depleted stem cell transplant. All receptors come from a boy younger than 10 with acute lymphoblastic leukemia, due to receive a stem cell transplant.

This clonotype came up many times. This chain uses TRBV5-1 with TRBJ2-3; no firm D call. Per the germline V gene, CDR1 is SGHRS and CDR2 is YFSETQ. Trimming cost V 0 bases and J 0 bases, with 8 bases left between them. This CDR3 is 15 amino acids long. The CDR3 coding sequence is TGCGCCAGCAGCTTGGAGTCTGAAAGCACAGATACGCAGTATTTT. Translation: CASSLESESTDTQYF.

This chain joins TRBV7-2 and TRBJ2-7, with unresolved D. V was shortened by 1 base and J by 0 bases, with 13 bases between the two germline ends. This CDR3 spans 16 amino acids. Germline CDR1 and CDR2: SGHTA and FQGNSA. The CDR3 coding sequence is TGTGCCAGCAGCTTAGGGGCCGCCGGTACCTCCTACGAGCAGTACTTC. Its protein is CASSLGAAGTSYEQYF.

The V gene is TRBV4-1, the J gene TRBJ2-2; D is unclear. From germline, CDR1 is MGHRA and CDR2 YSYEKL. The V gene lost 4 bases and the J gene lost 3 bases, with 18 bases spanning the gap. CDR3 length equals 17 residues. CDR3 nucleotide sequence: TGCGCCAGCAGCCCGACGCCTACTACACCTCACACCGGGGAGCTGTTTTTT. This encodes CASSPTPTTPHTGELFF.

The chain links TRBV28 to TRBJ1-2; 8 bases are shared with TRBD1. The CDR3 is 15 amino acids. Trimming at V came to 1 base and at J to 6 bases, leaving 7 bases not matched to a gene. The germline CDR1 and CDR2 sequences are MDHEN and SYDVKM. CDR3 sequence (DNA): TGTGCCAGCAGTTTATCCGGACAGGGAAGGAATGGCTACACCTTC. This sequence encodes CASSLSGQGRNGYTF.

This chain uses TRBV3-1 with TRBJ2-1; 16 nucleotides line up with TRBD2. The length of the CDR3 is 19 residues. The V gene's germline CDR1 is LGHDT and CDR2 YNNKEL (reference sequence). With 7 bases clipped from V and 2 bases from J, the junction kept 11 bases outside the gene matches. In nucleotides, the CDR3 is TGTGCCAGCATCGACTCCTCCGGGACTAGCGGGAGGGCCTACAATGAGCAGTTCTTC. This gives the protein CASIDSSGTSGRAYNEQFF.

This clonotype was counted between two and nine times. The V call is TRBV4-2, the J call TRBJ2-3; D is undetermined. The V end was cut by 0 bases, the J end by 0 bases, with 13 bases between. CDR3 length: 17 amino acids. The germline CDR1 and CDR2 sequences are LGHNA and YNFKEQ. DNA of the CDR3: TGTGCCAGCAGCCAAGATCAGGTTAGCTCTAGCACAGATACGCAGTATTTT. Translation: CASSQDQVSSSTDTQYF.

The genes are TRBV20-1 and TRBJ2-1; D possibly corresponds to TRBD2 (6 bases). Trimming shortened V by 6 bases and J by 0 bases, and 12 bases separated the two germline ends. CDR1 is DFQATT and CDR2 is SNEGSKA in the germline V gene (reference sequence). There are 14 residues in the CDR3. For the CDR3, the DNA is TGCAGTGCGCTAGCGACAAGCTCCTACAATGAGCAGTTCTTC. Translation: CSALATSSYNEQFF.